The TCR beta chain under discussion was sequenced for a study of vaccination effects on CD4 cells after COVID-19. Study at large: Wells of 1.8 million or so PBMC each were grown with 8.5 to 10 IU/ml IL-2 and roughly 9.9 ug/ml peptides.

Germline V CDR1 and CDR2: MRHNA, SNTAGT. Trimming removed 7 bases at V and 1 base at J, with 19 bases between. The CDR3 loop spans 16 amino acids. Some clones are missing from TCRdb's copy, which holds only in-frame ones; the method was immunoSEQ multiplex PCR. The profile shows 70,000 or so clones, 60% to 80% of them singletons. As for this clone: Its antigen remains unidentified.

Researchers isolated CD4+ T cells once approximately ten days of culture had elapsed. The chain has TRBV6-4 and TRBJ1-1, with no clear D. The source material was CD4+ T cells from PBMCs cultured without peptide, sampled before COVID-19 vaccination. This clonotype was sampled from a human donor who received a COVID-19 vaccine. The CDR3 sequence is CASIQHPRSKNTEAFF. As DNA, the CDR3 is TGTGCCAGCATCCAACACCCTAGGAGTAAGAACACTGAAGCTTTCTTT.